This T cell receptor (beta chain) emerged from a study of a mutant IDH1 vaccine in newly diagnosed glioma. Study in general: Earlier therapy was either radiotherapy, temozolomide, or both, and most got both.

TCRdb's table, derived via immunoSEQ multiplex PCR, lists solely in-frame clones and lacks some. The table has approximately 92,000 clones, 83% seen once. This CDR3 has 15 amino acids. V shed 2 bases and J 7 bases; nucleotides not matched to a gene: 9. Germline CDR1 SGHRS, CDR2 YFSETQ. The time point was: baseline, week 1 (first vaccination visit). Described treatment: pre-vaccination baseline after standard-of-care therapy. This TCR derives from a woman between 50 and 59 years old with glioma. Sequenced material: PBMCs, taken from a glioma patient treated with radiotherapy, temozolomide or both. V gene TRBV5-1 combines with J gene TRBJ2-1, with 7 positions matching TRBD1. The CDR3 DNA is TGCGCCAGCAGCTTAAGACAGGGTCTCAAGAATGAGCAGTTCTTC. It codes for CASSLRQGLKNEQFF.